The next 10 T cell receptor beta chains were all read from a single sample in a study of T cells in Graves' hyperthyroidism and ophthalmopathy (dated by TCRdb to the late 2010s). The library came from multiplex PCR. For sequencing, an Illumina HiSeq 2000 was employed. Amplification of TCR beta CDR3 regions was carried out from RNA transcripts. A first-round RT-PCR of the TCR CDR3 used the HTBI primer set with the Qiagen OneStep RT-PCR kit. In TCRdb, the public reads were trimmed at Q25 with fastp and aligned with MiXCR, with productive beta chains retained. Merged by CDR3 protein, the rows form single entries marked with the most common genes and DNA. The sample table holds about 640,000 distinct CDR3 sequences, of which less than 25% were seen once. The top ten clones comprise 34% of the sample. What was sequenced was blood. These receptors were collected from a man aged 30 to 39 with Graves' ophthalmopathy.

The chain combines TRBV6-1 with TRBJ2-7; D perhaps matches TRBD2 (6 bases). CDR3 size: 16 residues. Germline loops: CDR1 MNHNS, CDR2 SASEGT. V lost 2 bases and J lost 2, with 16 bases in between. The CDR3 DNA is TGTGCCAGCAGTGAAAGGCCCTCGACTAGTACCTACGAGCAGTACTTC. It translates to CASSERPSTSTYEQYF.

This clonotype was recorded at least ten times. The chain has TRBV28 and TRBJ2-7; D is ambiguous. The ends were cut back, 3 bases at V and 7 bases at J, with 13 bases in the middle. CDR3 length: 13 residues. CDR1 and CDR2 from the germline V gene are MDHEN and SYDVKM. The CDR3 DNA is TGTGCCAGCAGTTTTCCCCCTGTCCGAGAGCAGTACTTC. It codes for CASSFPPVREQYF.

The V and J genes are TRBV6-1 and TRBJ2-1; 8 positions match TRBD2. V dropped 6 bases and J dropped 9; count of bases not matched to a gene: 13. Germline V gene lookup returns CDR1 MNHNS and CDR2 SASEGT. The CDR3 length is 15 residues. The CDR3 coding sequence is TGTGCCAGCAGCCTATTACTAGCGGCGGGATCTGAGCAGTTCTTC. This translates into CASSLLLAAGSEQFF.

The chain recombines TRBV11-2 with TRBJ2-5, with D hard to call. CDR3 length: 12 amino acids. Germline CDR1 reads SGHAT; CDR2 reads FQNNGV. The V end lost 4 bases, the J end lost 5 bases, and 8 bases lay between the germline ends. The CDR3 loop reads CASSWSRETQYF. The CDR3 DNA reads as TGTGCCAGCAGCTGGTCCCGGGAGACCCAGTACTTC.

The V and J genes are TRBV19 and TRBJ2-2; D remains ambiguous. V lost 7 bases and J 6 bases, leaving 18 bases between the germline ends. This CDR3 has 15 amino acids. The germline V gene has CDR1 LNHDA and CDR2 SQIVND (reference sequence). The CDR3 reads CASMSDSVGSGELFF. As DNA, the CDR3 is TGTGCCAGTATGTCCGATTCTGTGGGTTCCGGGGAGCTGTTTTTT. The whole variable domain, filled in from reference TRBV19 and TRBJ2-2, reads DGGITQSPKYLFRKEGQNVTLSCEQNLNHDAMYWYRQDPGQGLRLIYYSQIVNDFQKGDIAEGYSVSREKKESFPLTVTSAQKNPTAFYLCASMSDSVGSGELFFGEGSRLTVL.

This chain connects TRBV15 to TRBJ1-3; unclear D gene. Germline V gene lookup returns CDR1 LNHNV and CDR2 YYDKDF (reference sequence). The CDR3 length is 16 residues. The V end was cut by 0 bases, the J end by 0 bases, with 9 bases between. The CDR3 here is CATSRDFAASGNTIYF. In DNA form, the CDR3 reads TGTGCCACCAGCAGAGATTTTGCAGCCTCTGGAAACACCATATATTTT.

V gene TRBV7-2 combines with J gene TRBJ2-1, with 7 bases identical to TRBD1. This CDR3 spans 17 amino acids. CDR1 is SGHTA and CDR2 is FQGNSA in the germline V gene. After removal of 2 bases from V and 1 base from J, the junction contained 8 bases not matched to a gene. In DNA, the CDR3 is TGTGCCAGCAGCTTACGACCGACAGGGCCATCCTACAATGAGCAGTTCTTC. The encoded protein is CASSLRPTGPSYNEQFF. The full variable domain, with the rest looked up from reference TRBV7-2 and TRBJ2-1, is GAGVSQSPSNKVTEKGKDVELRCDPISGHTALYWYRQSLGQGLEFLIYFQGNSAPDKSGLPSDRFSAERTGGSVSTLTIQRTQQEDSAVYLCASSLRPTGPSYNEQFFGPGTRLTVL.

The genes are TRBV3-1 and TRBJ1-6, with a weak D call TRBD1 (5 bases). This CDR3 spans 14 amino acids. Trimming pared 4 bases from V and 10 bases from J, leaving 14 bases between. From germline, CDR1 is LGHDT and CDR2 YNNKEL (reference sequence). CDR3 amino acids: CASSPRDENSPLHF. In DNA, the CDR3 is TGTGCCAGCAGCCCCCGGGACGAGAACTCACCCCTCCACTTT.

This clonotype has just a few counts. The V gene is TRBV6-1, the J gene TRBJ2-7, with unresolved D. Germline V gene lookup returns CDR1 MNHNS and CDR2 SASEGT. The CDR3 extends over 13 amino acids. Trimming took 6 bases from V and 2 from J, leaving 11 bases between them. The CDR3 reads CASRASAPYEQYF. The CDR3 bases are TGTGCCAGCAGGGCAAGCGCGCCCTACGAGCAGTACTTC.

The chain combines TRBV11-1 with TRBJ2-7, with 12 nucleotides matching TRBD1. CDR3 length equals 15 residues. Germline-derived CDR1 and CDR2 are SGHAT and FQDESV (reference sequence). Unmatched junction bases numbered 6, after V lost 2 bases and J lost 7 bases. CDR3 nucleotide sequence: TGTGCCAGCAGCTTAACTGGGACAGGGGGCTGGGAGCAGTACTTC. It is translated as CASSLTGTGGWEQYF.